A selection of T cell receptor beta chains follows, all from one sample in a study of T-cell memory formation after mild COVID-19. TCRdb independently ran MiXCR on the 5' RACE reads; one entry per CDR3 protein. The sample lists around 430,000 distinct CDR3 sequences; 15% to 20% were seen once. The specimen sequenced was PBMCs or a T cell subset sorted from them (not recorded which). The receptors originated from a man aged 18 to 30 who had mild COVID-19 (a few samples of this study predate the infection). Cell type and time point are not known. CDR3s include the opening cysteine and the closing phenylalanine or tryptophan. Each record gives: CDR3 protein, CDR3 DNA, V gene, clone size, J gene, D gene. The D gene is left open where the match is weak. Rows may omit the clone size; those that give it use once, few, many or a size class.

CDR3aa: CASSSQGRGEAFF
CDR3nt: TGCGCCAGCAGCTCTCAAGGCCGGGGTGAAGCTTTCTTT
v_gene: TRBV5-1
abundance: .
j_gene: TRBJ1-1
d_gene: .

CDR3aa: CASNSRTGEETQYF
CDR3nt: TGTGCCAGCAATTCCCGTACAGGGGAGGAGACCCAGTACTTC
v_gene: TRBV27
abundance: .
j_gene: TRBJ2-5
d_gene: TRBD1

CDR3aa: CASSLAMASGGITDTQYF
CDR3nt: TGTGCCAGCAGCTTAGCAATGGCTAGCGGGGGGATTACAGATACGCAGTATTTT
v_gene: TRBV7-2
abundance: .
j_gene: TRBJ2-3
d_gene: TRBD2

CDR3aa: CASSSKPLGNEKLFF
CDR3nt: TGTGCCAGCAGCTCGAAGCCATTGGGGAATGAAAAACTGTTTTTT
v_gene: TRBV7-9
abundance: .
j_gene: TRBJ1-4
d_gene: .

CDR3aa: CASSPGTGGSNEQFF
CDR3nt: TGTGCCAGCAGCCCCGGGACAGGGGGTTCGAATGAGCAGTTCTTC
v_gene: TRBV3-1
abundance: .
j_gene: TRBJ2-1
d_gene: TRBD1

CDR3aa: CASSPSGVYEQYF
CDR3nt: TGTGCCAGCAGCCCGAGCGGGGTCTACGAGCAGTACTTC
v_gene: TRBV7-6
abundance: .
j_gene: TRBJ2-7
d_gene: TRBD2

CDR3aa: CASSQVASYGYTF
CDR3nt: TGTGCCAGCAGCCAAGTAGCGTCCTATGGCTACACCTTC
v_gene: TRBV14
abundance: few
j_gene: TRBJ1-2
d_gene: .

CDR3aa: CASSQVEEDRRQETQYF
CDR3nt: TGTGCCAGCAGCCAAGTGGAGGAAGACAGGCGCCAAGAGACCCAGTACTTC
v_gene: TRBV4-2
abundance: .
j_gene: TRBJ2-5
d_gene: .

CDR3aa: CASTFIPPGSEGDTEAFF
CDR3nt: TGTGCCAGCACCTTCATTCCGCCGGGGTCCGAGGGGGACACTGAAGCTTTCTTT
v_gene: TRBV6-1
abundance: few
j_gene: TRBJ1-1
d_gene: .

CDR3aa: CASKRRQGTDTQYF
CDR3nt: TGTGCCAGCAAACGCAGGCAGGGCACAGATACGCAGTATTTT
v_gene: TRBV2
abundance: .
j_gene: TRBJ2-3
d_gene: .

CDR3aa: CASLIFRVLWGANVLTF
CDR3nt: TGTGCCAGCTTAATCTTCAGGGTATTGTGGGGGGCCAACGTCCTGACTTTC
v_gene: TRBV6-2/TRBV6-3
abundance: few
j_gene: TRBJ2-6
d_gene: .

CDR3aa: CSEGRNTEAFF
CDR3nt: TGCAGTGAGGGCCGAAACACTGAAGCTTTCTTT
v_gene: TRBV20-1
abundance: few
j_gene: TRBJ1-1
d_gene: .

CDR3aa: CSVQGDQETQYF
CDR3nt: TGCAGCGTCCAGGGGGACCAAGAGACCCAGTACTTC
v_gene: TRBV29-1
abundance: few
j_gene: TRBJ2-5
d_gene: TRBD1

CDR3aa: CASRNRVGNEKLFF
CDR3nt: TGTGCCAGCAGAAACCGGGTCGGTAATGAAAAACTGTTTTTT
v_gene: TRBV2
abundance: .
j_gene: TRBJ1-4
d_gene: .

CDR3aa: CASGTGTNTGELFF
CDR3nt: TGTGCCAGCGGGACAGGAACGAACACCGGGGAGCTGTTTTTT
v_gene: TRBV7-6
abundance: few
j_gene: TRBJ2-2
d_gene: TRBD1

CDR3aa: CASSYQGGRGAFF
CDR3nt: TGTGCCAGCAGTTACCAGGGGGGGAGAGGAGCTTTCTTT
v_gene: TRBV6-5
abundance: .
j_gene: TRBJ1-1
d_gene: TRBD1

CDR3aa: CASSPGTRNSYEQYF
CDR3nt: TGCGCCAGCAGCCCCGGGACTCGAAATTCCTACGAGCAGTACTTC
v_gene: TRBV5-1
abundance: .
j_gene: TRBJ2-7
d_gene: .

CDR3aa: CASSEVPGSYNEQFF
CDR3nt: TGTGCCAGCAGTGAAGTTCCGGGTTCCTACAATGAGCAGTTCTTC
v_gene: TRBV6-1
abundance: .
j_gene: TRBJ2-1
d_gene: .

CDR3aa: CASSSTGGSGNTIYF
CDR3nt: TGTGCCAGCAGCTCAACAGGGGGCTCTGGAAACACCATATATTTT
v_gene: TRBV11-2
abundance: many
j_gene: TRBJ1-3
d_gene: TRBD1

CDR3aa: CASSDSAGGGNNEQFF
CDR3nt: TGTGCCAGCAGTGACTCCGCTGGCGGGGGAAACAATGAGCAGTTCTTC
v_gene: TRBV6-4
abundance: many
j_gene: TRBJ2-1
d_gene: TRBD2

CDR3aa: CASSYWGENSPLHF
CDR3nt: TGTGCCAGCAGTTACTGGGGGGAAAATTCACCCCTCCACTTT
v_gene: TRBV6-6
abundance: .
j_gene: TRBJ1-6
d_gene: .

CDR3aa: CASTAFGPHISNQPQHF
CDR3nt: TGTGCCAGCACGGCATTCGGACCTCATATCAGCAATCAGCCCCAGCATTTT
v_gene: TRBV27
abundance: .
j_gene: TRBJ1-5
d_gene: .

CDR3aa: CASSLPDGLSYEQYF
CDR3nt: TGTGCCAGCAGCTTACCGGACGGCCTCTCCTACGAGCAGTACTTC
v_gene: TRBV7-9
abundance: few
j_gene: TRBJ2-7
d_gene: .

CDR3aa: CASSLEARGPTDTQYF
CDR3nt: TGCGCCAGCAGCTTGGAGGCGCGGGGGCCCACAGATACGCAGTATTTT
v_gene: TRBV5-1
abundance: few
j_gene: TRBJ2-3
d_gene: .

CDR3aa: CASSYKGGDIIAGELFF
CDR3nt: TGTGCCAGCAGTTACAAAGGGGGAGATATTATCGCCGGGGAGCTGTTTTTT
v_gene: TRBV6-5
abundance: few
j_gene: TRBJ2-2
d_gene: .

CDR3aa: CASSQRGQGQSREAFF
CDR3nt: TGCGCCAGCAGCCAGCGCGGACAGGGTCAATCAAGGGAAGCTTTCTTT
v_gene: TRBV4-1
abundance: many
j_gene: TRBJ1-1
d_gene: TRBD1